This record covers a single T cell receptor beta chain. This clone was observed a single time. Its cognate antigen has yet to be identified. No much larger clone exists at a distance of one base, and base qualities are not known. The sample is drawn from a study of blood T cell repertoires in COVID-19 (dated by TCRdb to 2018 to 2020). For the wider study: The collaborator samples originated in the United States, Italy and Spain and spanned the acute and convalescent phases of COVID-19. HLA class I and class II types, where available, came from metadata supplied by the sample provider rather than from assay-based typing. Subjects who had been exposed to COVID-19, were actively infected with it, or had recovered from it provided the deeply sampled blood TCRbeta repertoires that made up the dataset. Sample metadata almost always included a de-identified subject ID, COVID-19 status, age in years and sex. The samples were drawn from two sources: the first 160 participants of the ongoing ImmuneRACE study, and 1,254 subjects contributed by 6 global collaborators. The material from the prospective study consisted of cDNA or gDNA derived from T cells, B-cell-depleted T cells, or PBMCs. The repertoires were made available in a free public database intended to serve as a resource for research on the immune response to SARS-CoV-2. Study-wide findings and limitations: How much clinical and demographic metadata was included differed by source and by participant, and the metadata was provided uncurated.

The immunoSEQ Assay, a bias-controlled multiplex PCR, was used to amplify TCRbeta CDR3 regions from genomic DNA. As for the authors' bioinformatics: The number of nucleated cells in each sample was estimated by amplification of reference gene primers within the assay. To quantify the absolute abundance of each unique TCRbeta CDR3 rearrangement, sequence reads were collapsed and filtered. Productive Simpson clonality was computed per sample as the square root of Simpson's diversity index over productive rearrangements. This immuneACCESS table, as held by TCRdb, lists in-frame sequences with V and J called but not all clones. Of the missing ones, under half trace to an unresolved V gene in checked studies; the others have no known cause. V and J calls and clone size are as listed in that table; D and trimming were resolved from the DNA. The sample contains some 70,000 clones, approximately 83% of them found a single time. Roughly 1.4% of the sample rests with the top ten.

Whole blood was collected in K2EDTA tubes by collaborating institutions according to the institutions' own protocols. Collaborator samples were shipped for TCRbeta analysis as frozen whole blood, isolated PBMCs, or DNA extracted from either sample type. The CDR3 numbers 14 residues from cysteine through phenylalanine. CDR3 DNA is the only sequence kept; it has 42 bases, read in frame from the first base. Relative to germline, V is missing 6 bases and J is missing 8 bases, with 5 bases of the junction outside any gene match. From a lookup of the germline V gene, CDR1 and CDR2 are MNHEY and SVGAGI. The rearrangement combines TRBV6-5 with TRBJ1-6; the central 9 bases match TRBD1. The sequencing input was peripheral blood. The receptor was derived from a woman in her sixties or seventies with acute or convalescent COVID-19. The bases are TGTGCCAGCAGGGGACAGGGCGCCGATTCACCCCTCCACTTT. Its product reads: CASRGQGADSPLHF.